These 31 T cell receptor beta chains came from one sample sequenced in a study of blood T cell repertoires in COVID-19. Clones were read by immunoSEQ multiplex PCR, and TCRdb kept only the in-frame ones, dropping some. The table records approximately 70,000 clones, around 90% of them present only once. The sample comprised peripheral blood. These receptors all stem from a human donor in a cohort sampled during active COVID-19.

This clone has a single count. This rearrangement joins TRBV14 to TRBJ1-2; the D is unclear. V dropped 4 bases and J dropped 5 bases, with 17 bases sitting between them. CDR3 length: 15 residues. Germline V gene lookup returns CDR1 SGHDN and CDR2 FVKESK. CDR3 bases: TGTGCCAGCAGCCCCTATGGAGGGATTACGTATGGCTACACCTTC. Translated, it gives CASSPYGGITYGYTF.

The chain links TRBV6-5 to TRBJ1-2; D ambiguous. V lost 6 bases, J lost 4 bases, and 12 bases lay in between. Germline V gives CDR1 MNHEY, CDR2 SVGAGI. The CDR3 is made up of 13 amino acids. CDR3 bases: TGTGCCAGCAGGGCCGGGTCTGTCTATGGCTACACCTTC. Protein sequence: CASRAGSVYGYTF.

The chain links TRBV4-2 to TRBJ2-7, with a weak D call TRBD1 (6 bases). Germline loops: CDR1 LGHNA, CDR2 YNFKEQ. Trimming cost V 1 base and J 5 bases, with 12 bases left between them. There are 14 residues in the CDR3. CDR3 in amino acids: CASSQGVGGHEQYF. The CDR3 DNA reads as TGTGCCAGCAGCCAAGGAGTAGGGGGTCACGAGCAGTACTTC.

The J gene is TRBJ1-2, the V gene TRBV24-1; 7 bases are a match to TRBD1. Unmatched junction bases numbered 3, after V lost 6 bases and J lost 0 bases. Germline V gene data show CDR1 as KGHDR and CDR2 as SFDVKD. This CDR3 is 14 amino acids long. CDR3 in amino acids: CATSYRGANYGYTF. CDR3 DNA: TGTGCCACCAGTTACAGGGGAGCTAACTATGGCTACACCTTC.

The J gene is TRBJ2-7, the V gene TRBV28; TRBD1 is a possible D gene (5 bases). Trimming cost V 3 bases and J 2 bases, with 11 bases left between them. Per the germline V gene, CDR1 is MDHEN and CDR2 is SYDVKM. This CDR3 spans 14 amino acids. The DNA of the CDR3 is TGTGCCAGCAGTTTTAGGGGCATTGCCTACGAGCAGTACTTC. This sequence encodes CASSFRGIAYEQYF.

This clone was seen just once. The V call is TRBV6-5, the J call TRBJ2-7, with D unresolved. Germline V CDR1 and CDR2: MNHEY, SVGAGI. V lost 6 bases to trimming and J lost 4 bases, with 19 bases between them. This CDR3 contains 15 residues. CDR3 sequence (DNA): TGTGCCAGCAGACTAAAAACCGGGTCGCCTTACGAGCAGTACTTC. Protein: CASRLKTGSPYEQYF.

This sequence joins TRBV9 and TRBJ2-3; D might be TRBD2 (6 bases). CDR1 and CDR2 from the germline V gene are SGDLS and YYNGEE. The CDR3 has 13 residues. V was shortened by 3 bases and J by 10 bases, with 15 bases between the two germline ends. The CDR3 region has the DNA TGTGCCAGCAGCGGGGGGGTCTCCGGGGCGCAGTATTTT. Amino acids: CASSGGVSGAQYF.

This clone is a singleton in its sample. The chain combines TRBV2 with TRBJ1-1; 7 positions match TRBD1. CDR1 and CDR2 (germline): SNHLY, FYNNEI. The CDR3 runs 14 residues. V dropped 7 bases and J dropped 2; count of bases not matched to a gene: 7. CDR3 sequence (DNA): TGTGCCAGCACCCTTACAGGGGTCAACACTGAAGCTTTCTTT. Translating gives CASTLTGVNTEAFF.

The rearrangement links TRBV27 to TRBJ1-1; TRBD1 might be the D (5 bases). This CDR3 has 13 amino acids. CDR1 is MNHEY and CDR2 is SMNVEV in the germline V gene (reference sequence). V lost 6 bases to trimming and J lost 1 base, with 9 bases between them. The CDR3 sequence: CASRNQGNTEAFF. The CDR3 DNA reads as TGTGCCAGCAGGAATCAGGGGAACACTGAAGCTTTCTTT.

The gene calls are TRBV10-3 and TRBJ2-2; D may be TRBD1 (6 bases). Germline V gene data show CDR1 as ENHRY and CDR2 as SYGVKD. The germline V and J ends were trimmed by 2 bases and 7 bases, with 26 bases remaining between them. The CDR3 runs to 19 residues. Written as DNA, the CDR3 is TGTGCCATCAGTGAGCATCGGGCTCTTTTATGGGGACACCGCGGGGAGCTGTTTTTT. Amino acid sequence: CAISEHRALLWGHRGELFF.

The chain couples TRBV28 to TRBJ1-5; TRBD1 matches at 7 bases. CDR3 length equals 15 residues. The germline CDR1 and CDR2 sequences are MDHEN and SYDVKM. Trimming cost V 3 bases and J 3 bases; bases outside gene matches: 5. CDR3 residues: CASSFRDRFNQPQHF. CDR3 in DNA: TGTGCCAGCAGTTTTAGGGACAGATTCAATCAGCCCCAGCATTTT.

As for this clone: The junction departs from germline at one end; a sequencing error may be responsible. The chain joins TRBV11-2 to TRBJ2-7; TRBD2 might be the D (6 bases). From germline, CDR1 is SGHAT and CDR2 FQNNGV. The CDR3 spans 15 residues. The CDR3 here is CASNLDGGAPAEQYF. The CDR3 DNA follows: TGTGCCAGCAACTTAGACGGAGGGGCTCCCGCGGAGCAGTACTTC.

The chain employs TRBV7-9 and TRBJ2-7; weak D call: TRBD2 (5 bases). This CDR3 has 17 amino acids. Germline V gene sequence: CDR1 SEHNR, CDR2 FQNEAQ (reference sequence). V lost 5 bases, J lost 0 bases, and 20 bases lay in between. The CDR3 coding sequence is TGTGCCAGCAGCGGGCCAACAGTGGTTGGGAGCTCCTACGAGCAGTACTTC. The encoded protein is CASSGPTVVGSSYEQYF.

The chain is built from TRBV27 and TRBJ1-1; 9 bases line up with TRBD1. J was trimmed by 4 bases and V by 6 bases; bases with no gene match: 18. This CDR3 comprises 18 residues. Germline CDR1 MNHEY, CDR2 SMNVEV (reference sequence). CDR3 amino acids: CASSVKGDRVGRGTEAFF. In DNA form, the CDR3 reads TGTGCCAGCAGCGTAAAAGGGGACAGGGTAGGGAGAGGCACTGAAGCTTTCTTT.

This chain links TRBV5-1 with TRBJ2-1, with a possible D match to TRBD2 (6 bases). This CDR3 comprises 14 residues. Trimming took off 9 bases at V and 5 bases at J, with 18 bases between the two ends. Germline V gene lookup returns CDR1 SGHRS and CDR2 YFSETQ. This CDR3 is CATSYGGRDNEQFF. The CDR3 coding sequence is TGCGCCACTTCGTACGGGGGAAGGGACAATGAGCAGTTCTTC.

About this clone: The same CDR3 is also encoded by other DNA sequences in this sample. CDR3 nucleotide sequence: TGTGCCAGCAGCCCGGACAGGGGGAACACTGAAGCTTTCTTT. Encoded protein: CASSPDRGNTEAFF. The chain links TRBV11-2 to TRBJ1-1; 9 nucleotides line up with TRBD1. The length of the CDR3 is 14 residues. The V gene's germline CDR1 is SGHAT and CDR2 FQNNGV. Trimming cost V 5 bases and J 1 base; bases outside gene matches: 2.

The rearrangement uses TRBV15 and TRBJ1-2; 8 bases are shared with TRBD1. V gave up 3 bases and J gave up 7 bases; unmatched junction bases: 7. CDR1 is LNHNV, CDR2 YYDKDF, per germline (reference sequence). The CDR3 is 14 residues long. CDR3 nucleotides: TGTGCCACCAGCAGGGGACAGGTCGGGATTGGCTACACCTTC. Amino acids: CATSRGQVGIGYTF.

The gene calls are TRBV28 and TRBJ1-1; 9 bases fit TRBD1. The V and J ends lost 3 bases and 8 bases, in that order; junction bases with no gene match: 7. Germline assignment: CDR1 MDHEN and CDR2 SYDVKM. The CDR3 runs to 14 residues. The CDR3: CASSFPLDRGEAFF. CDR3 nucleotide sequence: TGTGCCAGCAGTTTCCCCCTCGACAGGGGGGAAGCTTTCTTT.

The chain has TRBV19 and TRBJ1-5; D possibly corresponds to TRBD1 (6 bases). V dropped 3 bases and J dropped 2 bases, with 11 bases sitting between them. The CDR3 has 15 residues. CDR1 and CDR2 (germline): LNHDA, SQIVND (reference sequence). The CDR3 spells CASSMGAGGNQPQHF. In DNA form, the CDR3 reads TGTGCCAGTAGTATGGGGGCAGGGGGCAATCAGCCCCAGCATTTT. The full variable domain, with the rest looked up from reference TRBV19 and TRBJ1-5, is DGGITQSPKYLFRKEGQNVTLSCEQNLNHDAMYWYRQDPGQGLRLIYYSQIVNDFQKGDIAEGYSVSREKKESFPLTVTSAQKNPTAFYLCASSMGAGGNQPQHFGDGTRLSIL.

The chain is built from TRBV6-2 or TRBV6-3 and TRBJ2-7, with 10 bases that match TRBD1. The J segment lost 5 bases and the V segment lost 2 bases, leaving 3 bases of the junction unmatched. The CDR3 spans 14 residues. CDR1 and CDR2 from the germline V gene are MNHEY and SVGEGT. The CDR3 sequence is CASSYRDRGHEQYF. CDR3 DNA: TGTGCCAGCAGTTACAGGGACAGGGGCCACGAGCAGTACTTC.

The gene calls are TRBV9 and TRBJ2-7; the match to TRBD1 covers 7 bases. In germline, CDR1 is SGDLS, CDR2 YYNGEE. Unmatched junction bases numbered 5, after V lost 3 bases and J lost 2 bases. The CDR3 spans 14 residues. CDR3 in DNA: TGTGCCAGCAGCGCCCCGGACAGGCCCTACGAGCAGTACTTC. Protein sequence: CASSAPDRPYEQYF.

V is TRBV9 and J is TRBJ2-7; perhaps TRBD1 as D (6 bases). There are 12 residues in the CDR3. V lost 0 bases, J lost 7 bases, and 8 bases lay in between. CDR1 and CDR2 from the germline V gene are SGDLS and YYNGEE. The CDR3 nucleotides are TGTGCCAGCAGCGTAGGAGGGGGAGAGCAGTACTTC. Its translation: CASSVGGGEQYF.

This clone was recorded once. The chain combines TRBV7-3 with TRBJ2-7, with D perhaps TRBD2 (6 bases). The germline CDR1 and CDR2 sequences are SGHTA and FQGTGA. This CDR3 is built from 15 residues. V dropped 4 bases and J dropped 0 bases, with 13 bases sitting between them. The CDR3, as DNA: TGTGCCAGCAGCTCCTCTCCGGGGGACTCCTACGAGCAGTACTTC. This sequence encodes CASSSSPGDSYEQYF.

In this sample, this clone turned up once. The chain recombines TRBV19 with TRBJ1-3; D may be TRBD1 (6 bases). Trimming left V 3 bases short and J 6 bases short, with 15 bases between. The V gene's germline CDR1 is LNHDA and CDR2 SQIVND (reference sequence). The CDR3 length is 15 residues. The CDR3 sequence: CASSISAGEANTIYF. The CDR3 DNA follows: TGTGCCAGTAGTATTTCGGCAGGGGAAGCAAACACCATATATTTT.

The chain uses TRBV19 and TRBJ2-1; D might be TRBD2 (5 bases). CDR1 and CDR2 from the germline V gene are LNHDA and SQIVND (reference sequence). V shed 3 bases and J shed 8 bases, with 14 bases lying between them. The CDR3 is 14 amino acids. CDR3 amino acids: CASSILSGKYEQFF. The DNA for the CDR3 is TGTGCCAGTAGTATCCTCTCCGGGAAATATGAGCAGTTCTTC.

The chain couples TRBV10-3 to TRBJ1-5; tentatively, D is TRBD1 (6 bases). Germline V gene sequence: CDR1 ENHRY, CDR2 SYGVKD. CDR3 length: 13 amino acids. Trimming left V 10 bases short and J 3 bases short, with 13 bases between. CDR3 nucleotides: TGTGCCAGCCACAGGGACGTCAATCAGCCCCAGCATTTT. Translation: CASHRDVNQPQHF.

The CDR3 DNA reads as TGTGCCAGTAGTATATCCGACAGGGGACCGAACACTGAAGCTTTCTTT. Translated: CASSISDRGPNTEAFF. The chain has TRBV19 and TRBJ1-1; the match to TRBD1 covers 8 bases. The V segment lost 2 bases and the J segment 1 base; nucleotides outside the gene matches: 6. The germline V gene encodes CDR1 LNHDA and CDR2 SQIVND (reference sequence). The CDR3 spans 16 residues.

This chain connects TRBV15 to TRBJ2-1; no clear D. Between the trimmed V and J ends, which lost 1 base and 0 bases, there was a span of 7 bases. Germline CDR1 is LNHNV and CDR2 is YYDKDF (reference sequence). This CDR3 contains 15 residues. The CDR3 coding sequence is TGTGCCACCAGCAGAGCAAAGAGCTCCTACAATGAGCAGTTCTTC. Translation: CATSRAKSSYNEQFF. Complete variable domain (other parts from reference TRBV15 and TRBJ2-1): DAMVIQNPRYQVTQFGKPVTLSCSQTLNHNVMYWYQQKSSQAPKLLFHYYDKDFNNEADTPDNFQSRRPNTSFCFLDIRSPGLGDTAMYLCATSRAKSSYNEQFFGPGTRLTVL.

V is TRBV19 and J is TRBJ1-5; unclear D gene. Trimming left V 3 bases short and J 3 bases short, with 9 bases between. The CDR3 has 14 amino acids. Germline values: CDR1 LNHDA, CDR2 SQIVND (reference sequence). The CDR3 reads CASSIVGVNQPQHF. CDR3 sequence (DNA): TGTGCCAGTAGTATCGTGGGAGTCAATCAGCCCCAGCATTTT.

V usage is TRBV5-1 and J usage is TRBJ1-1, with 8 bases matching TRBD1. Germline trimming cut 0 bases from V and 4 bases from J; bases unmatched to any gene: 8. The CDR3 consists of 16 residues. Per the germline V gene, CDR1 is SGHRS and CDR2 is YFSETQ. The CDR3 loop reads CASSLGMRQGATEAFF. CDR3 DNA: TGCGCCAGCAGCTTGGGTATGAGGCAGGGGGCCACTGAAGCTTTCTTT.

The chain recombines TRBV6-4 with TRBJ1-6; D call uncertain. With 0 bases removed from V and 14 bases from J, the gap between germline ends came to 11 bases. The germline V gene encodes CDR1 MRHNA and CDR2 SNTAGT. This CDR3 is built from 13 residues. The CDR3 DNA is TGTGCCAGCAGTGACTCGGAGGGATCCTCCCTCCACTTT. Amino acid sequence: CASSDSEGSSLHF.